The 26 T cell receptor beta chains given below trace back to one sample, sequenced in a study of T cell repertoires in cytomegalovirus infection. Using its own MiXCR run on the reads, TCRdb lists one record per CDR3 protein. The sample gives more than 400,000 distinct CDR3 sequences, around a quarter of which show up once; about 13% is in the top ten. Sequences were obtained from PBMCs. These receptor sequences come from a human donor in good health (CMV status not recorded). Some clones in this sample may be carry-over from other donors' samples.

This clonotype was detected once. This may be a read error: a much more frequent sequence differs by one nucleotide. The J gene is TRBJ1-2, the V gene TRBV27; D might be TRBD1 (5 bases). V dropped 4 bases and J dropped 10 bases, with 25 bases sitting between them. Germline CDR1 and CDR2: MNHEY and SMNVEV (reference sequence). The CDR3 totals 16 residues. Here the CDR3 DNA reads TGTGCCAGCAGTTCTCGGGACGCGACCTTGTCTCGGGACTACACCTTC. Amino acid sequence: CASSSRDATLSRDYTF.

The chain uses TRBV6-1 and TRBJ2-7; D not certain. The CDR3 has 11 residues. The V gene's germline CDR1 is MNHNS and CDR2 SASEGT. Deletions cut 6 bases from V and 2 bases from J, with 5 bases between. In nucleotides, the CDR3 is TGTGCCAGCAGGGACCCCTACGAGCAGTACGTC. Translated, it gives CASRDPYEQYV.

This clonotype occurred once. CDR3 loop: CAADRDGDQPQHF. CDR3 DNA: TGTGCCGCCGACAGGGACGGGGATCAGCCCCAGCATTTT. The gene calls are TRBV30 and TRBJ1-5, with 7 bases matching TRBD1. This CDR3 has 13 amino acids. The germline gives CDR1 GTSNPN, CDR2 SVGIG (reference sequence). Trimming removed 8 bases from V and 5 bases from J; junction bases left unmatched: 9.

This sequence joins TRBV5-1 and TRBJ2-3; tentatively, D is TRBD2 (6 bases). The CDR3 contains 15 residues. V lost 0 bases and J lost 3, with 11 bases in between. The V gene's germline CDR1 is SGHRS and CDR2 YFSETQ. The CDR3 nucleotides read TGCGCCAGCAGCTTGGGGACTACCAAAACAGATACGCAGTATTTT. Amino acid sequence: CASSLGTTKTDTQYF. Using reference TRBV5-1 and TRBJ2-3 for the parts outside the CDR3, the full variable domain is KAGVTQTPRYLIKTRGQQVTLSCSPISGHRSVSWYQQTPGQGLQFLFEYFSETQRNKGNFPGRFSGRQFSNSRSEMNVSTLELGDSALYLCASSLGTTKTDTQYFGPGTRLTVL.

V is TRBV12-3 or TRBV12-4 and J is TRBJ2-5, with D maybe TRBD2 (6 bases). CDR3 length: 14 residues. V gave up 3 bases and J gave up 4 bases, with 12 bases separating them. The CDR3, as DNA: TGTGCCAGCAGTTTGGGCGGGAACCGAGAGACCCAGTACTTC. This encodes CASSLGGNRETQYF.

This clonotype was detected ten times or more. This chain connects TRBV7-8 to TRBJ1-1; D remains ambiguous. Germline V gene lookup returns CDR1 SGHVS and CDR2 FQNEAQ. There are 13 residues in the CDR3. The V gene lost 1 base and the J gene lost 5 bases, with 8 bases spanning the gap. CDR3 residues: CASSLGSVTEAFF. The CDR3 region has the DNA TGTGCCAGCAGCTTAGGAAGTGTAACTGAAGCTTTCTTT.

This clonotype appeared many times. The V and J genes are TRBV7-8 and TRBJ2-3; TRBD2 matches 10 bases. Germline assignment: CDR1 SGHVS and CDR2 FQNEAQ. The CDR3 length is 17 residues. Germline trimming cut 0 bases from V and 2 bases from J; bases unmatched to any gene: 5. CDR3 in DNA: TGTGCCAGCAGCTTAGCGAGGCTAGCGGGAGTCACAGATACGCAGTATTTT. It yields the protein CASSLARLAGVTDTQYF.

This chain uses TRBV6-1 with TRBJ2-3; TRBD2 matches at 9 bases. The CDR3 length is 17 residues. In germline, CDR1 is MNHNS, CDR2 SASEGT. V lost 4 bases, J lost 0 bases, and 8 bases stayed unmatched. The CDR3: CASSVTSSGTSTDTQYF. The CDR3 DNA follows: TGTGCCAGCAGTGTCACTTCTAGCGGGACTAGCACAGATACGCAGTATTTT.

V usage is TRBV9 and J usage is TRBJ2-1, with TRBD2 identical over 8 bases. The V gene's germline CDR1 is SGDLS and CDR2 YYNGEE. The length of the CDR3 is 15 residues. After removal of 4 bases from V and 4 bases from J, the junction contained 7 bases not matched to a gene. CDR3 amino acids: CASSPPTSAYNEQFF. The CDR3 DNA reads TGTGCCAGCAGCCCGCCGACTAGCGCTTACAATGAGCAGTTCTTC.

This clonotype was found once. The chain joins TRBV5-4 to TRBJ2-3, with 10 positions matching TRBD1. Germline V CDR1 and CDR2: SGHNT, YYREEE (reference sequence). V was pared by 0 bases and J by 3 bases, with 4 bases of the junction left unmatched. The CDR3 is 16 residues long. The CDR3 DNA reads TGTGCCAGCAGCTTGGGGGGGACAGGGGTGACAGATACGCAGTATTTT. This sequence encodes CASSLGGTGVTDTQYF.

This clonotype is a singleton in its sample. V gene TRBV6-2 or TRBV6-3 combines with J gene TRBJ2-1; unclear D gene. The CDR3 runs 15 residues. The germline CDR1 and CDR2 sequences are MNHEY and SVGEGT. Trimming stripped 5 bases from V and 6 bases from J, with 17 bases between. The CDR3 reads CASSPDPKQTNEQFF. The CDR3 DNA follows: TGTGCCAGCAGTCCGGACCCCAAACAGACCAATGAGCAGTTCTTC.

This clonotype was detected many times. V usage is TRBV12-3 or TRBV12-4 and J usage is TRBJ1-3; D call uncertain. Deletions cut 6 bases from V and 7 bases from J, with 16 bases between. The CDR3 loop spans 14 amino acids. The CDR3 sequence is CASRTGGRRNTIYF. CDR3 nucleotides: TGTGCCAGCAGGACGGGAGGTCGGAGGAACACCATATATTTT.

This clonotype was counted between two and nine times. The chain joins TRBV5-5 to TRBJ1-1; D remains ambiguous. CDR3 size: 11 residues. Germline CDR1 is SGHKS and CDR2 is YYEKEE (reference sequence). The germline V and J ends were trimmed by 2 bases and 8 bases, with 7 bases remaining between them. CDR3 protein: CASSLTIEAFF. In DNA, the CDR3 is TGTGCCAGCAGCTTAACAATCGAAGCTTTCTTT.

The sample holds many counts of this clonotype. The chain uses TRBV7-2 and TRBJ1-5; 7 nucleotides agree with TRBD1. The V segment lost 5 bases and the J segment 2 bases; nucleotides outside the gene matches: 6. Looked up from germline, CDR1 is SGHTA and CDR2 is FQGNSA. CDR3 length equals 15 residues. The CDR3 DNA sequence: TGTGCCAGCAGCAAACAGGGGTTCGGCAATCAGCCCCAGCATTTT. This encodes CASSKQGFGNQPQHF. Full variable domain (rest looked up from reference TRBV7-2 and TRBJ1-5): GAGVSQSPSNKVTEKGKDVELRCDPISGHTALYWYRQSLGQGLEFLIYFQGNSAPDKSGLPSDRFSAERTGGSVSTLTIQRTQQEDSAVYLCASSKQGFGNQPQHFGDGTRLSIL.

The rearrangement joins TRBV28 to TRBJ1-1; the match to TRBD1 covers 7 bases. Germline assignment: CDR1 MDHEN and CDR2 SYDVKM. The CDR3 consists of 14 residues. J lost 10 bases, V lost 1 base, and 9 bases had no gene match. The CDR3 sequence: CASSLLVGGGGAFF. CDR3 in DNA: TGTGCCAGCAGTTTATTAGTAGGGGGCGGTGGAGCTTTCTTT.

In this sample, this clonotype turned up a few times. V is TRBV27 and J is TRBJ2-2, with D uncertain. There are 16 residues in the CDR3. The germline V gene has CDR1 MNHEY and CDR2 SMNVEV (reference sequence). V was clipped by 6 bases and J by 7 bases, with 21 bases between them. The CDR3 reads CASSLSWADRSGELFF. As DNA, the CDR3 is TGTGCCAGCAGCCTCAGTTGGGCCGATAGGAGCGGGGAGCTGTTTTTT.

CDR3 DNA: TGTGCCAGCACGGACGAAATTGCAGGCCTCCAAGAGACCCAGTACTTC. This translates into CASTDEIAGLQETQYF. The genes are TRBV2 and TRBJ2-5, with D unresolved. V lost 7 bases and J lost 1, with 19 bases in between. The CDR3 runs to 16 residues. Germline V gives CDR1 SNHLY, CDR2 FYNNEI.

This clonotype was detected a few times. The chain joins TRBV10-3 to TRBJ2-3; no definite D call. The CDR3 runs to 14 residues. Germline assignment: CDR1 ENHRY and CDR2 SYGVKD. With 6 bases removed from V and 3 bases from J, the gap between germline ends came to 13 bases. This CDR3 reads CAISPRDLTDTQYF. The DNA for the CDR3 is TGTGCCATCAGCCCCAGAGATTTAACAGATACGCAGTATTTT.

The CDR3 coding sequence is TGTGCCACCAGCACCGGACTAGCCTCGATCACAGATACGCAGTATTTT. It specifies CATSTGLASITDTQYF. The genes are TRBV15 and TRBJ2-3; TRBD2 matches 8 bases. Germline CDR1 LNHNV, CDR2 YYDKDF (reference sequence). V gave up 4 bases and J gave up 2 bases; unmatched junction bases: 8. The CDR3 extends over 16 amino acids.

This clonotype was counted only a few times. DNA for the CDR3: TGTGCCAGCTGGAGAGCGGGAGAAGAGACCCAGTACTTC. Protein sequence: CASWRAGEETQYF. The chain recombines TRBV6-2 or TRBV6-3 with TRBJ2-5; 8 bases map to TRBD2. The CDR3 totals 13 residues. With V trimmed by 8 bases and J by 3 bases, 5 bases remained unmatched. Per germline, CDR1 MNHEY and CDR2 SVGEGT.

A few counts support this clonotype. The chain is built from TRBV14 and TRBJ2-3, with TRBD2 as a possible D gene (7 bases). V was clipped by 8 bases and J by 4 bases, with 19 bases between them. The CDR3 loop spans 15 amino acids. Germline lookup yields CDR1 SGHDN and CDR2 FVKESK. The chain's CDR3 is CASRSAGGRADTQYF. In DNA, the CDR3 is TGTGCCAGCCGAAGCGCCGGGGGGCGCGCAGATACGCAGTATTTT.

CDR3 sequence (DNA): TGTGCCAGTTCCTGGACAGGGAGTACAGATACGCAGTATTTT. Residues: CASSWTGSTDTQYF. The V and J genes are TRBV19 and TRBJ2-3; TRBD1 agrees at 8 bases. Germline assignment: CDR1 LNHDA and CDR2 SQIVND (reference sequence). CDR3 length: 14 residues. V lost 8 bases, J lost 3 bases, and 7 bases stayed unmatched. Combining the CDR3 with reference TRBV19 and TRBJ2-3 gives the whole variable domain DGGITQSPKYLFRKEGQNVTLSCEQNLNHDAMYWYRQDPGQGLRLIYYSQIVNDFQKGDIAEGYSVSREKKESFPLTVTSAQKNPTAFYLCASSWTGSTDTQYFGPGTRLTVL.

Notes on this clonotype: Just one base apart from a much larger clone, this may be a read error. This chain joins TRBV11-1 and TRBJ1-3; no clear D. Trimming cost V 0 bases and J 3 bases, with 3 bases left between them. The CDR3 length is 13 residues. Germline CDR1 reads SGHAT; CDR2 reads FQDESV (reference sequence). CDR3 amino acids: CASSLADGNTIYF. The CDR3 nucleotides read TGTGCCAGCAGCTTAGCGGATGGAAACACCATATATTTT.

The chain is built from TRBV24-1 and TRBJ1-2, with D possibly TRBD1 on 6 matching bases. From germline, CDR1 is KGHDR and CDR2 SFDVKD. Between the trimmed V and J ends, which lost 5 bases and 2 bases, there was a span of 11 bases. The CDR3 is 14 amino acids. CDR3 nucleotides: TGTGCCACCAGTGGCCAGGGGTCAAACTATGGCTACACCTTC. Translating it yields CATSGQGSNYGYTF.

The chain has TRBV4-3 and TRBJ1-3; TRBD1 matches at 7 bases. V dropped 5 bases and J dropped 4; count of bases not matched to a gene: 5. The germline V gene encodes CDR1 LGHNA and CDR2 YSLEER. The CDR3 covers 14 residues. The CDR3 region has the DNA TGCGCCAGCAGCGGAACAGGGGTAGGAAACACCATATATTTT. This codes for CASSGTGVGNTIYF.

This clonotype was seen more than once but under ten times. This chain links TRBV7-4 with TRBJ2-3; D not certain. This CDR3 region has 11 residues. Germline loops: CDR1 SGHVT, CDR2 SQSDAQ. V was trimmed by 4 bases and J by 7 bases, leaving 6 bases between them. CDR3 region: CASSSAHTQYF. The CDR3 DNA reads as TGTGCCAGCAGCTCCGCCCATACGCAGTATTTT.